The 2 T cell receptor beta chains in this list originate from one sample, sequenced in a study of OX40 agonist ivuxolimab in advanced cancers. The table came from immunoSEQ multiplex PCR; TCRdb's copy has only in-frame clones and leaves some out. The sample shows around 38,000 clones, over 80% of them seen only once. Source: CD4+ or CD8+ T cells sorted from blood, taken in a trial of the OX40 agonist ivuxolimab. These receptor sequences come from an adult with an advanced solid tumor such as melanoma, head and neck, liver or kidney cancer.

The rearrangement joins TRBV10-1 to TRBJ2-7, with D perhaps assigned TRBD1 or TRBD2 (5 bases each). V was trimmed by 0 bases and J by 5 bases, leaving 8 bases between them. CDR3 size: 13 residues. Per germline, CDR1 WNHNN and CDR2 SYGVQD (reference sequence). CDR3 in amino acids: CASSESRGDEQYF. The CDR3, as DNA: TGCGCCAGCAGTGAGTCAAGAGGGGACGAGCAGTACTTC.

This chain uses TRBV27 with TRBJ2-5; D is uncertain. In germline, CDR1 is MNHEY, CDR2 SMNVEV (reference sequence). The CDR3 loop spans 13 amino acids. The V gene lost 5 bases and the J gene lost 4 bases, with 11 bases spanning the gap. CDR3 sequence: CASSLRVGETQYF. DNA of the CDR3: TGTGCCAGCAGTCTACGGGTAGGAGAGACCCAGTACTTC.